The rows below give T cell receptor beta chains drawn from one sample of a study of blood T cell repertoires in COVID-19. The method was immunoSEQ multiplex PCR; TCRdb's version includes in-frame clones alone and lacks a portion of them. The sample includes hundreds of thousands of clones, 70% to 90% of them seen just once. Sequencing was carried out using PBMCs or T cells enriched from blood (not recorded which). These receptors were collected from a woman younger than 35 who had been exposed to COVID-19. The CDR3 runs from the conserved cysteine through the conserved F or W. D genes are given only for firm matches. The size of a clone is reported for some rows only, either as once, few or many, or as a class for expanded clones.

j_gene | d_gene | abundance | len | v_gene | CDR3aa | CDR3nt
TRBJ1-2 | . | . | 14 | TRBV5-6 | CASSFGGTLSSNTF | TGTGCCAGCAGCTTCGGGGGGACCCTCAGTTCCAACACCTTC
TRBJ1-4 | TRBD1 | . | 16 | TRBV5-4 | CASSLEQGGSNEKLFF | TGTGCCAGCAGCTTGGAGCAGGGGGGCTCTAATGAAAAACTGTTTTTT
TRBJ1-5 | . | . | 17 | TRBV20-1 | CSASDGTTVVSNQPQHF | TGCAGTGCTAGTGACGGCACGACTGTGGTTAGCAATCAGCCCCAGCATTTT
TRBJ2-7 | . | once | 14 | TRBV7-2 | CASSLGPHSYEQYF | TGTGCCAGCAGCTTAGGGCCCCACTCCTACGAGCAGTACTTC
TRBJ1-4 | TRBD1 | . | 15 | TRBV5-4 | CASSSGTGEWEKLFF | TGTGCCAGCAGTTCCGGGACAGGGGAATGGGAAAAACTGTTTTTT
TRBJ2-5 | TRBD1 | . | 13 | TRBV4-2 | CASSRQGIETQYF | TGTGCCAGCAGCCGACAGGGGATTGAGACCCAGTACTTC
TRBJ1-5 | . | once | 15 | TRBV27 | CASRSSRDRDQPQHF | TGTGCCAGCAGAAGTTCTAGAGACAGAGATCAGCCCCAGCATTTT
TRBJ1-1 | . | . | 15 | TRBV30 | CAWSRDLGLNTEAFF | TGTGCCTGGAGTCGGGATCTTGGGTTAAACACTGAAGCTTTCTTT
TRBJ1-1 | . | . | 10 | TRBV9 | CASSPFEAFF | TGTGCCAGCAGCCCGTTCGAAGCTTTCTTT
TRBJ1-2 | . | . | 13 | TRBV5-1 | CASSLSQVYGYTF | TGCGCCAGCAGCTTGAGTCAGGTTTATGGCTACACCTTC
TRBJ1-1 | TRBD1 | . | 15 | TRBV7-6 | CASSYLEGANTEAFF | TGTGCCAGCAGCTACCTGGAGGGGGCGAACACTGAAGCTTTCTTT
TRBJ2-3 | . | . | 16 | TRBV6-5 | CASSYEVVSSTDTQYF | TGTGCCAGCAGTTACGAGGTAGTGTCTAGCACAGATACGCAGTATTTT
TRBJ1-2 | . | . | 15 | TRBV6-5 | CASSHSLGSLGGYTF | TGTGCCAGCAGCCACTCGCTAGGTAGTCTTGGGGGCTACACCTTC
TRBJ1-5 | TRBD1 | . | 19 | TRBV19 | CASSINRGRGQVDNQPQHF | TGTGCCAGTAGTATAAATCGGGGAAGAGGACAGGTGGACAATCAGCCCCAGCATTTT
TRBJ2-7 | TRBD1 | . | 16 | TRBV28 | CASSLYRDRFVYEQYF | TGTGCCAGCAGTTTATACCGGGACAGATTTGTCTACGAGCAGTACTTC
TRBJ2-5 | . | . | 16 | TRBV7-8 | CASSLARMNTKETQYF | TGTGCCAGCAGCTTAGCGAGGATGAACACAAAAGAGACCCAGTACTTC
TRBJ2-7 | . | once | 13 | TRBV5-1 | CASSDGGSYEQYF | TGCGCCAGCAGTGACGGGGGATCCTACGAGCAGTACTTC
TRBJ2-1 | . | . | 13 | TRBV24-1 | CATSDDSWNEQFF | TGTGCCACCAGTGATGACAGTTGGAATGAGCAGTTCTTC
TRBJ1-1 | . | . | 13 | TRBV6-5 | CASNGTPNTEAFF | TGTGCCAGCAATGGGACACCGAACACTGAAGCTTTCTTT
TRBJ1-4 | TRBD1 | . | 17 | TRBV25-1 | CASRSGTGQRAGEKLFF | TGTGCCAGCAGATCCGGGACAGGCCAACGCGCGGGTGAAAAACTGTTTTTT
TRBJ1-2 | . | . | 15 | TRBV9 | CASSVDSETNYGYTF | TGTGCCAGCAGCGTGGACAGTGAGACTAACTATGGCTACACCTTC
TRBJ2-7 | . | . | 19 | TRBV6-4 | CASSDPDVTFLVRTYEQYF | TGTGCCAGCAGTGATCCCGACGTGACCTTTCTAGTACGGACCTACGAGCAGTACTTC
TRBJ2-3 | TRBD1 | . | 17 | TRBV2 | CASSVVVDRGSTDTQYF | TGTGCCAGCAGTGTGGTAGTGGACAGGGGTAGCACAGATACGCAGTATTTT
TRBJ2-5 | . | . | 13 | TRBV13 | CASSFRAQETQYF | TGTGCCAGCAGCTTCAGGGCGCAAGAGACCCAGTACTTC
TRBJ2-1 | TRBD2 | . | 14 | TRBV3-1/TRBV3-2 | CASKALAGYNEQFF | TGTGCCAGCAAAGCGCTAGCGGGTTACAATGAGCAGTTCTTC
TRBJ2-7 | . | . | 15 | TRBV13 | CASGGAGPRSYEQYF | TGTGCCAGCGGGGGGGCAGGCCCTCGGTCCTACGAGCAGTACTTC
TRBJ2-5 | . | . | 17 | TRBV7-9 | CASSPAWGREDQETQYF | TGTGCCAGCAGCCCCGCCTGGGGCAGGGAAGACCAAGAGACCCAGTACTTC
TRBJ1-1 | . | . | 14 | TRBV10-3 | CAISETEMNTEAFF | TGTGCCATCAGTGAGACAGAGATGAACACTGAAGCTTTCTTT
TRBJ2-1 | . | few | 14 | TRBV9 | CASSVDDRSGEQFF | TGTGCCAGCAGCGTAGATGACAGATCCGGGGAGCAGTTCTTC
TRBJ2-5 | . | . | 12 | TRBV28 | CASSPDRETQYF | TGTGCCAGCAGTCCTGACAGAGAGACCCAGTACTTC
TRBJ1-2 | TRBD1 | . | 15 | TRBV2 | CASSGVEGANYGYTF | TGTGCCAGCAGTGGGGTAGAGGGGGCAAACTATGGCTACACCTTC
TRBJ2-3 | . | . | 14 | TRBV11-2 | CASSLALVADTQYF | TGTGCCAGCAGCTTAGCCCTAGTTGCAGATACGCAGTATTTT
TRBJ2-5 | TRBD2 | . | 15 | TRBV5-6 | CASSLASGGQETQYF | TGTGCCAGCAGCTTGGCTAGCGGGGGACAAGAGACCCAGTACTTC
TRBJ2-2 | TRBD2 | once | 20 | TRBV19 | CASSKEGLAGGVAFTGELFF | TGTGCCAGTAGTAAAGAGGGACTAGCGGGAGGCGTGGCATTCACCGGGGAGCTGTTTTTT
TRBJ1-6 | . | . | 14 | TRBV21-1 | CASSKDTRDSPLHF | TGTGCCAGCAGCAAAGACACGAGGGATTCACCCCTCCACTTT
TRBJ1-5 | . | . | 15 | TRBV18 | CASSLGWESNQPQHF | TGTGCCAGCTCACTCGGTTGGGAGAGCAATCAGCCCCAGCATTTT
TRBJ2-5 | . | . | 16 | TRBV3-1/TRBV3-2 | CASSLGGVGIKETQYF | TGTGCCAGCAGCCTCGGCGGTGTCGGGATAAAGGAGACCCAGTACTTC
TRBJ2-7 | . | . | 16 | TRBV5-1 | CASSLGSEGVPYEQYF | TGCGCCAGCAGCTTGGGTTCCGAGGGGGTACCCTACGAGCAGTACTTC
TRBJ1-6 | . | . | 16 | TRBV6-5 | CASSYSRVSLNSPLHF | TGTGCCAGCAGTTACAGCAGGGTATCTTTGAATTCACCCCTCCACTTT
TRBJ2-3 | TRBD2 | . | 14 | TRBV28 | CATDTAGIPDTQYF | TGTGCCACCGATACAGCGGGAATCCCAGATACGCAGTATTTT
TRBJ1-4 | . | . | 18 | TRBV28 | CASSIDLGHGATNEKLFF | TGTGCCAGCAGTATCGATTTGGGGCATGGGGCAACTAATGAAAAACTGTTTTTT
TRBJ2-7 | . | . | 15 | TRBV10-1 | CASSERTASSYEQYF | TGCGCCAGCAGTGAGAGGACAGCCAGCTCCTACGAGCAGTACTTC
TRBJ1-1 | . | . | 14 | TRBV4-2 | CASSQDLQNTEAFF | TGTGCCAGCAGCCAAGATTTACAGAACACTGAAGCTTTCTTT
TRBJ1-4 | . | . | 12 | TRBV28 | CASSVSNEKLFF | TGTGCCAGCAGCGTGAGTAATGAAAAACTGTTTTTT